This T cell receptor (beta chain) was recorded in a study of lymphopenia after photon versus proton radiotherapy. Points from the study as a whole: In patients who died, overall survival fell as post-nadir TCR diversity dropped more. Photon-treated patients lost naive T cells and TCR diversity; proton-treated stayed stable.

Only in-frame clones appear in the TCRdb table, and some are missing; sequencing was by immunoSEQ multiplex PCR. Of tens of thousands of clones listed, roughly 83% are singletons. A remark on this clone: The antigen is undetermined.

The origin of this receptor is a man aged 55 to 70 with pancreatic cancer. The sequenced sample was peripheral blood, obtained from a patient treated with proton-based radiotherapy.

The DNA of the CDR3 is TGTGCCAGCGGCGACAGGAGTGATTCACCCCTCCACTTT. Encoded protein: CASGDRSDSPLHF. The chain carries TRBV7-2 and TRBJ1-6; D might be TRBD1 (6 bases). With 8 bases removed from V and 8 bases from J, the gap between germline ends came to 13 bases. In germline, CDR1 is SGHTA, CDR2 FQGNSA. The CDR3 is 13 residues long.